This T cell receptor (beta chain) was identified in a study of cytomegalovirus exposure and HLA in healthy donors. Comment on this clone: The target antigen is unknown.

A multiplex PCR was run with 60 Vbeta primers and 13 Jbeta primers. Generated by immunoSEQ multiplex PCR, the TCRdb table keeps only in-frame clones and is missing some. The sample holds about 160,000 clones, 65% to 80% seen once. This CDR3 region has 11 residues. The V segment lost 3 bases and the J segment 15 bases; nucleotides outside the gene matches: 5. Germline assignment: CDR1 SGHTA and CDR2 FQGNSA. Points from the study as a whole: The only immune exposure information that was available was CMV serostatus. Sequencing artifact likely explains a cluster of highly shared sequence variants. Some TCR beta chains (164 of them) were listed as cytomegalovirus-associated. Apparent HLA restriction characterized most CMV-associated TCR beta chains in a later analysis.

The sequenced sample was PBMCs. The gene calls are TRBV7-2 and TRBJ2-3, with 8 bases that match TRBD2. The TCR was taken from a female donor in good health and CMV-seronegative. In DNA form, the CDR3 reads TGTGCCAGCAGCTTGGGACTAGATTGCTATTTT. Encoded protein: CASSLGLDCYF.